Shown below are 17 T cell receptor beta chains from a single sample sequenced in a study of T-cell reconstitution after alpha-beta-depleted transplantation in children. A TCRbeta library incorporating unique molecular identifiers was prepared. TCRdb re-called the PCR reads with MiXCR, one entry per CDR3 protein. This repertoire shows about 980,000 distinct CDR3 sequences, about 26% found once; its top ten account for approximately 30%. The source material was PBMCs, mostly from graft donor cells, sampled 360 days after TCRalphabeta/CD19-depleted stem cell transplant. The receptors stem from a boy under three years old who had a stem cell transplant for SCID, so the T cells may come from the graft donor.

This chain links TRBV20-1 with TRBJ2-7; 9 bases fit TRBD1. CDR1 DFQATT and CDR2 SNEGSKA come from the germline V gene (reference sequence). Germline trimming cut 8 bases from V and 2 bases from J; bases unmatched to any gene: 4. The CDR3 runs to 12 residues. This CDR3 reads CSTRQGAYEQYF. CDR3 nucleotides: TGCAGTACCAGACAGGGGGCCTACGAGCAGTACTTC.

This clonotype appeared a few times. The chain combines TRBV28 with TRBJ2-7; TRBD2 might be the D (7 bases). Per the germline V gene, CDR1 is MDHEN and CDR2 is SYDVKM. The CDR3 has 16 residues. Trimming left V 1 base short and J 7 bases short, with 20 bases between. The chain's CDR3 is CASSLLGGPTVQEQYF. In nucleotides, the CDR3 is TGTGCCAGCAGTTTATTGGGGGGGCCCACCGTCCAGGAGCAGTACTTC.

This clonotype was detected a few times. The chain uses TRBV20-1 and TRBJ1-1; D uncertain. Germline V gene lookup returns CDR1 DFQATT and CDR2 SNEGSKA (reference sequence). Trimming pared 1 base from V and 1 base from J, leaving 13 bases between. The CDR3 runs to 15 residues. The CDR3 nucleotides are TGCAGTGCTAGAGTAGACCCGGTTAGGAACACTGAAGCTTTCTTT. This sequence encodes CSARVDPVRNTEAFF.

The genes are TRBV7-2 and TRBJ2-1; the D is unclear. Germline CDR1 SGHTA, CDR2 FQGNSA. The CDR3 covers 15 residues. V shed 1 base and J shed 2 bases, with 9 bases lying between them. The CDR3 loop is CASSLGDFPYNEQFF. The CDR3 nucleotides read TGTGCCAGCAGCTTAGGAGATTTCCCCTACAATGAGCAGTTCTTC.

This clonotype came up a few times. This chain uses TRBV29-1 with TRBJ1-2; D is unresolved. Germline CDR1 and CDR2: SQVTM and ANQGSEA. The CDR3 runs to 14 residues. V dropped 2 bases and J dropped 2 bases, with 12 bases sitting between them. In nucleotides, the CDR3 is TGCAGCGTTGAAATCCGGACGGGGAACTATGGCTACACCTTC. The encoded protein is CSVEIRTGNYGYTF.

A few counts support this clonotype. This chain joins TRBV2 and TRBJ2-2, with D tentatively TRBD1 (6 bases). The CDR3 consists of 15 residues. The germline gives CDR1 SNHLY, CDR2 FYNNEI. The V gene lost 2 bases and the J gene lost 6 bases, with 13 bases spanning the gap. CDR3 bases: TGTGCCAGCAGTGAATCGTCGGACAGTCCCGGGGAGCTGTTTTTT. Amino acid sequence: CASSESSDSPGELFF.

V and J are TRBV9 and TRBJ1-1, with D perhaps matching TRBD1 (6 bases). Germline V CDR1 and CDR2: SGDLS, YYNGEE. The CDR3 runs to 18 residues. V gave up 4 bases and J gave up 3 bases, with 25 bases separating them. Written as DNA, the CDR3 is TGTGCCAGCAGCACCCACCACCGGGACAACCTCCGGGACACTGAAGCTTTCTTT. Its protein product is CASSTHHRDNLRDTEAFF.

This clonotype was recorded a few times. This chain joins TRBV3-1 and TRBJ2-1, with 7 bases aligning to TRBD1. V trimming: 1 base; J trimming: 2 bases; junction bases outside the gene matches: 5. Germline V CDR1 and CDR2: LGHDT, YNNKEL (reference sequence). This CDR3 region has 16 residues. The CDR3 coding sequence is TGTGCCAGCAGCCAAGTCTCTAGGGGGCCCTACAATGAGCAGTTCTTC. It yields the protein CASSQVSRGPYNEQFF.

This sequence joins TRBV12-3 or TRBV12-4 and TRBJ2-2; 12 bases agree with TRBD2. The CDR3 length is 16 residues. The trim removed 5 bases at V and 6 bases at J, leaving 7 bases unmatched. CDR3 region: CASSPLAGGPPGELFF. CDR3 sequence (DNA): TGTGCCAGCAGTCCTCTAGCGGGGGGGCCTCCCGGGGAGCTGTTTTTT.

V and J are TRBV4-1 and TRBJ1-1, with TRBD1 matching 10 bases. CDR3 size: 20 residues. V shed 4 bases, J shed 0 bases, and the junction held 17 bases outside the gene matches. Germline values: CDR1 MGHRA, CDR2 YSYEKL. The CDR3 region is CASSPQGDRGPRTLNTEAFF. The CDR3 region has the DNA TGCGCCAGCAGCCCCCAGGGGGACAGGGGCCCCCGAACCTTGAACACTGAAGCTTTCTTT.

This sequence joins TRBV7-2 and TRBJ1-4; a weak D match, TRBD1 (5 bases). This CDR3 contains 13 residues. V lost 6 bases and J lost 9, with 14 bases in between. Germline values: CDR1 SGHTA, CDR2 FQGNSA. The CDR3 bases are TGTGCCAGCAGGGGCCAGGGTGGGCAAAAACTGTTTTTT. It encodes CASRGQGGQKLFF.

CDR3 residues: CASSIGLRTTDTQYF. DNA of the CDR3: TGTGCCAGTAGTATTGGGCTACGGACTACAGATACGCAGTATTTT. The genes are TRBV19 and TRBJ2-3; perhaps TRBD2 as D (5 bases). Germline V lookup: CDR1 LNHDA, CDR2 SQIVND (reference sequence). The V end lost 3 bases, the J end lost 3 bases, and 13 bases lay between the germline ends. This CDR3 has 15 amino acids.

This clonotype occurred a few times. The gene calls are TRBV28 and TRBJ2-1, with a possible D match to TRBD2 (7 bases). The V end lost 2 bases, the J end lost 5 bases, and 13 bases lay between the germline ends. Germline V gene lookup returns CDR1 MDHEN and CDR2 SYDVKM. The CDR3 loop spans 15 amino acids. In DNA form, the CDR3 reads TGTGCCAGCAGTTTAAGGGGGGGCCCTAACAATGAGCAGTTCTTC. Protein: CASSLRGGPNNEQFF.

The DNA of the CDR3 is TGTGCCAGCGGAGGGGAGACGGGACTCTTAATCAATGAGCAGTTCTTC. It translates to CASGGETGLLINEQFF. The V call is TRBV3-1, the J call TRBJ2-1, with a tentative D call TRBD2 (6 bases). This CDR3 comprises 16 residues. Trimming stripped 8 bases from V and 6 bases from J, with 23 bases between. Germline V gives CDR1 LGHDT, CDR2 YNNKEL (reference sequence).

This clonotype appeared many times. The chain uses TRBV12-3 or TRBV12-4 and TRBJ1-6; 10 bases align to TRBD1. This CDR3 contains 15 residues. V lost 3 bases, J lost 6 bases, and 2 bases stayed unmatched. CDR3 DNA: TGTGCCAGCAGTTTGAGGACAGGGGGTAATTCACCCCTCCACTTT. Translated, it gives CASSLRTGGNSPLHF.

CDR3 DNA sequence: TGTGCCAGCAGTTTAAAGGGGATTCAGCCCCAGCATTTT. Translation: CASSLKGIQPQHF. The chain couples TRBV28 to TRBJ1-5, with TRBD1 as a possible D gene (5 bases). From germline, CDR1 is MDHEN and CDR2 SYDVKM. This CDR3 spans 13 amino acids. The V end lost 2 bases, the J end lost 6 bases, and 8 bases lay between the germline ends.

This sequence joins TRBV3-1 and TRBJ2-3; 10 positions agree with TRBD2. V shed 2 bases, J shed 5 bases, and the junction held 7 bases outside the gene matches. CDR1 is LGHDT, CDR2 YNNKEL, per germline (reference sequence). The CDR3 sequence is 16 residues long. The CDR3 sequence: CASSQRSGGAGDTQYF. CDR3 DNA: TGTGCCAGCAGCCAACGCAGCGGGGGGGCGGGAGATACGCAGTATTTT.